The 5 T cell receptor beta chains given below trace back to one sample, sequenced in a study of breast tumors, draining lymph nodes, adjacent tissues. In TCRdb, the multiplex PCR reads were re-called with MiXCR into one record per CDR3 protein. The sample includes about 130,000 distinct CDR3 sequences, just under 20% of them seen just once. Axillary draining lymph nodes of breast cancer patients supplied the node samples. The sequenced material came from axillary lymph node tissue. Receptor source: a female donor with breast cancer. Some clones in this sample may be carry-over from other donors' samples.

Remarks on this clonotype: One base away lies a much larger clone, so this may be a sequencing read error. The rearrangement joins TRBV6-5 to TRBJ2-3; 13 positions match TRBD2. Looked up from germline, CDR1 is MNHEY and CDR2 is SVGAGI. The CDR3 covers 17 residues. Written as DNA, the CDR3 is TGTGCCAGCAGTAAAGCAGGACTAGCGGGGGACTCAGATAGGCAGTATTTT. It encodes CASSKAGLAGDSDRQYF.

The V gene is TRBV2, the J gene TRBJ1-5; perhaps TRBD1 as D (5 bases). The CDR3 has 16 residues. V gave up 0 bases and J gave up 5 bases, with 14 bases separating them. Germline V gives CDR1 SNHLY, CDR2 FYNNEI. The CDR3 sequence: CASSEAQGRGDQPQHF. The CDR3 DNA sequence: TGTGCCAGCAGTGAAGCGCAGGGTCGCGGGGATCAGCCCCAGCATTTT. Combining the CDR3 with reference TRBV2 and TRBJ1-5 gives the whole variable domain EPEVTQTPSHQVTQMGQEVILRCVPISNHLYFYWYRQILGQKVEFLVSFYNNEISEKSEIFDDQFSVERPDGSNFTLKIRSTKLEDSAMYFCASSEAQGRGDQPQHFGDGTRLSIL.

This clonotype has a handful of counts. This may be a read error, as it is one base from a much larger clone. The V gene is TRBV19, the J gene TRBJ2-7, with a weak D call TRBD1 (6 bases). Trimming took 3 bases from V and 2 from J, leaving 14 bases between them. The CDR3 has 15 amino acids. Germline CDR1 reads LNHDA; CDR2 reads SQIVND (reference sequence). The CDR3 spells CASSMTPAGAYEQYF. The CDR3 coding sequence is TGTGCCAGTAGTATGACTCCCGCAGGGGCCTACGAGCAGTACTTC.

This clonotype was recorded a few times. The chain couples TRBV5-1 to TRBJ2-6, with 10 bases fitting TRBD1. The V gene end was trimmed by 2 bases and the J gene end by 4 bases; junction bases not matched to a gene: 12. The CDR3 contains 19 residues. Germline CDR1 reads SGHRS; CDR2 reads YFSETQ. In nucleotides, the CDR3 is TGCGCCAGCAGCTTAGGGGTTGCGGGACAGGGGACGGGGGCCAACGTCCTGACTTTC. The encoded protein is CASSLGVAGQGTGANVLTF.

In regard to this clonotype: This could be a read error, since a much larger clone is one nucleotide away. This CDR3 fails to terminate in the conserved phenylalanine or tryptophan, so it likely reflects a read error. V gene TRBV19 combines with J gene TRBJ2-6; tentatively, D is TRBD1 (6 bases). Germline V lookup: CDR1 LNHDA, CDR2 SQIVND (reference sequence). Trimming took off 7 bases at V and 0 bases at J, with 13 bases between the two ends. The length of the CDR3 is 16 residues. The CDR3: CASIETGLSGANVLTL. The CDR3 region has the DNA TGTGCCAGTATTGAGACAGGCCTCTCTGGGGCCAACGTCCTGACTCTC.